This T cell receptor (beta chain) is from a study of blood T cell repertoires in COVID-19. Study background: The origin of the acute and convalescent COVID-19 samples was the United States, Italy and Spain. Nucleic acid was either cDNA or gDNA, and it came from T cells, B-cell-depleted T cells, or PBMCs.

This CDR3 is 12 amino acids long. Trimming stripped 4 bases from V and 5 bases from J, with 6 bases between. Germline CDR1 MNHEY, CDR2 SVGEGT. In the authors' workflow: Scientists estimated how many nucleated cells there were by amplifying reference gene primers. This table comes from immunoSEQ multiplex PCR, and its TCRdb copy is limited to in-frame clones, with some not included. The DNA gave D and trimming, while V, J and clone size come from that table. The sample yields fewer than 150,000 clones, approximately 83% seen once. The material sequenced was peripheral blood. The chain employs TRBV6-2 or TRBV6-3 and TRBJ2-1, with TRBD1 as a possible D gene (5 bases). The receptor was isolated from a woman in her fifties or sixties who had recovered from COVID-19. The CDR3 loop is CASSSRDNEQFF. CDR3 DNA: TGTGCCAGCAGTTCCAGGGACAATGAGCAGTTCTTC.